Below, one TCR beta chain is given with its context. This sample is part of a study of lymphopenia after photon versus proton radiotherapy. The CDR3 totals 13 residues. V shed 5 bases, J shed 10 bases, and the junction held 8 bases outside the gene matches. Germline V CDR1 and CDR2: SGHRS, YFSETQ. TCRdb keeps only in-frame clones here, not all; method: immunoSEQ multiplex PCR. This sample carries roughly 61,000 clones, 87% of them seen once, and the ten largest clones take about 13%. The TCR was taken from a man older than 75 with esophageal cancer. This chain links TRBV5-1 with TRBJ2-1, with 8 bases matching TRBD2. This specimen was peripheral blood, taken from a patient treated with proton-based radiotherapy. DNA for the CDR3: TGCGCCAGCAGAGAGACTAGCGCGACCGAGCAGTTCTTC. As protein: CASRETSATEQFF.